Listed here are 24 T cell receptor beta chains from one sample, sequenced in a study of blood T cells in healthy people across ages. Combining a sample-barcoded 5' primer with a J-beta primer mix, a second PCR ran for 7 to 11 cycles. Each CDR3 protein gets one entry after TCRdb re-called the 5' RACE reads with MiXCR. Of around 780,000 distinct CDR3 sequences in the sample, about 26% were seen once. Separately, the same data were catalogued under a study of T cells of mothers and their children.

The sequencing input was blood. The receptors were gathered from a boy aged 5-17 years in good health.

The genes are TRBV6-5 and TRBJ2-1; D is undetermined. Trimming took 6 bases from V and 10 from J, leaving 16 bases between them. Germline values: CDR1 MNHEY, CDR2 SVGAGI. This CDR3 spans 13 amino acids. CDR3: CASRPRKAGEQFF. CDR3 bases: TGTGCCAGCAGACCACGTAAGGCCGGGGAGCAGTTCTTC.

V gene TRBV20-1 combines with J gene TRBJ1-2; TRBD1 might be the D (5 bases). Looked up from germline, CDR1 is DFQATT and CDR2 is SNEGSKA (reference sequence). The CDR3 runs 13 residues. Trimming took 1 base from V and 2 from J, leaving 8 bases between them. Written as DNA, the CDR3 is TGCAGTGCTAGAGGGGGCGGGAACTATGGCTACACCTTC. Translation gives CSARGGGNYGYTF.

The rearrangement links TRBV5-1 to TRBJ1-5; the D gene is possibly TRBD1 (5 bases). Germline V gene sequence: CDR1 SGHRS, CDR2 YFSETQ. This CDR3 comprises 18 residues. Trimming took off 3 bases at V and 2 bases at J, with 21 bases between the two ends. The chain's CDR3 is CASSWPGTRWGGNQPQHF. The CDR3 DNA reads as TGCGCCAGCAGCTGGCCCGGGACCCGGTGGGGTGGCAATCAGCCCCAGCATTTT.

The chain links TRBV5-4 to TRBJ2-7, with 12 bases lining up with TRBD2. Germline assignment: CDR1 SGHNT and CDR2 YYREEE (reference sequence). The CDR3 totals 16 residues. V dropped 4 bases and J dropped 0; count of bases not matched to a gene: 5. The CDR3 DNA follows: TGTGCCAGCAGCCCCGGACTAGCGGGGACCTCCTACGAGCAGTACTTC. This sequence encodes CASSPGLAGTSYEQYF.

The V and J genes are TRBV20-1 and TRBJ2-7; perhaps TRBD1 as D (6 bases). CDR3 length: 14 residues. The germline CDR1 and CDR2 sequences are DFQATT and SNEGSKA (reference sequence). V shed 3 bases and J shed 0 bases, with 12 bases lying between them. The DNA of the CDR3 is TGCAGTGCTAGGAAGCAGGGGAACTCCTACGAGCAGTACTTC. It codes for CSARKQGNSYEQYF.

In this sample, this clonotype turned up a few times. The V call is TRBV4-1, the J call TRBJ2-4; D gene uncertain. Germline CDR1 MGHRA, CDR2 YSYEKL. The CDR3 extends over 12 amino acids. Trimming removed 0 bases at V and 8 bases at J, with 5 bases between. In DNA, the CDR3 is TGCGCCAGCAGCCAAGAAGGTGACATTCAGTACTTC. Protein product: CASSQEGDIQYF.

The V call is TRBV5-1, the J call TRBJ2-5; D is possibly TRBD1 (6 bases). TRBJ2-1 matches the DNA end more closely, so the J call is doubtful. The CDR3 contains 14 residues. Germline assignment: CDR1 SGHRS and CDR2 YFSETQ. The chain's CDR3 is CASSMDSTYNEQFF. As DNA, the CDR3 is TGCGCCAGCAGCATGGACAGTACCTACAATGAGCAGTTCTTC.

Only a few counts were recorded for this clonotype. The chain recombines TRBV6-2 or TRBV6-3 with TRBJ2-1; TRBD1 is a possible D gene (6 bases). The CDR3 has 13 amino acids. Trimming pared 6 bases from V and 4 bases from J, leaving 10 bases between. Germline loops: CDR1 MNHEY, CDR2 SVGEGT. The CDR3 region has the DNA TGTGCCAGCAGCTATACAGGGTACAATGAGCAGTTCTTC. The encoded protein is CASSYTGYNEQFF.

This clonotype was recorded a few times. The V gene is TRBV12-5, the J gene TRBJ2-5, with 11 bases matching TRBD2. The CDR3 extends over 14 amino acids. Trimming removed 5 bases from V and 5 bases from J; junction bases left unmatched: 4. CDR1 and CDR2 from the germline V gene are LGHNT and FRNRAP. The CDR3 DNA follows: TGTGCTAGTGGTCCGGGACTAGCGGAGGAGACCCAGTACTTC. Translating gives CASGPGLAEETQYF. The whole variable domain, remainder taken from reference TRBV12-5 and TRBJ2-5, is DARVTQTPRHKVTEMGQEVTMRCQPILGHNTVFWYRQTMMQGLELLAYFRNRAPLDDSGMPKDRFSAEMPDATLATLKIQPSEPRDSAVYFCASGPGLAEETQYFGPGTRLLVL.

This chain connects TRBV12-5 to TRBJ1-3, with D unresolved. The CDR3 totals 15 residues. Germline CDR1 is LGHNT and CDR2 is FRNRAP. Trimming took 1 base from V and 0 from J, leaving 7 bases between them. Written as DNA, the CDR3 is TGTGCTAGTGGTTTGGGCCCAAACTCTGGAAACACCATATATTTT. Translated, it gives CASGLGPNSGNTIYF. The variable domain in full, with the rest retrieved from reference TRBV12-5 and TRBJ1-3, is DARVTQTPRHKVTEMGQEVTMRCQPILGHNTVFWYRQTMMQGLELLAYFRNRAPLDDSGMPKDRFSAEMPDATLATLKIQPSEPRDSAVYFCASGLGPNSGNTIYFGEGSWLTVV.

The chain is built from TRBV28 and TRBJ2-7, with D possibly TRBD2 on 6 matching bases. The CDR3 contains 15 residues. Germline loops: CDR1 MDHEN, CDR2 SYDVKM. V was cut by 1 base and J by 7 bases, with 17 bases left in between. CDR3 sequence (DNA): TGTGCCAGCAGTTTATCGGGCGGGGACCCACGAGAGCAGTACTTC. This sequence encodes CASSLSGGDPREQYF.

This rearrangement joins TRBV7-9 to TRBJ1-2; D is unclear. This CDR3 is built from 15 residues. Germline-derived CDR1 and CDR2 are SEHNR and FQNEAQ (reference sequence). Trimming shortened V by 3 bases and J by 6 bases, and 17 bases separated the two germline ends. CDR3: CASSLGPPGIDGYTF. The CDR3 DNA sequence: TGTGCCAGCAGCTTGGGTCCTCCGGGGATCGATGGCTACACCTTC.

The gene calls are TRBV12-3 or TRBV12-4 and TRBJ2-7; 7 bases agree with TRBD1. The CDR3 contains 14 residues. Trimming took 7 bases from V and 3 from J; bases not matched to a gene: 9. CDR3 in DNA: TGTGCCAGCAAGCTTAGACAGGGCCGCTACGAGCAGTACTTC. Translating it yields CASKLRQGRYEQYF.

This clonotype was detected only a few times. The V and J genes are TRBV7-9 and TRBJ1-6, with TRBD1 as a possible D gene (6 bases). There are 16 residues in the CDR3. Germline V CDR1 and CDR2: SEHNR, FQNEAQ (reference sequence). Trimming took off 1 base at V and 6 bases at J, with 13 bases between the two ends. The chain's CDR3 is CASSLGGPGPNSPLHF. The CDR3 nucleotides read TGTGCCAGCAGCTTAGGGGGGCCGGGGCCTAATTCACCCCTCCACTTT.

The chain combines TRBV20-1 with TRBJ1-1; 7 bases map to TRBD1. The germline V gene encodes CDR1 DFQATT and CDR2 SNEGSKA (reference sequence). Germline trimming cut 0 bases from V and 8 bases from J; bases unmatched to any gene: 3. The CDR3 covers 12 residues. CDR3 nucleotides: TGCAGTGCTAGAGATAGGGGGCCCGAAGCTTTCTTT. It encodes CSARDRGPEAFF.

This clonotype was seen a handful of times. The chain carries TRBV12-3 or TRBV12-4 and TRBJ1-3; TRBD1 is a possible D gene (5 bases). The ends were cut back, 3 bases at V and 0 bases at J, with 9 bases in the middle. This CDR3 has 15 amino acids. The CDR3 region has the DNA TGTGCCAGCAGTTTTGAGGGGAGCTCTGGAAACACCATATATTTT. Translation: CASSFEGSSGNTIYF.

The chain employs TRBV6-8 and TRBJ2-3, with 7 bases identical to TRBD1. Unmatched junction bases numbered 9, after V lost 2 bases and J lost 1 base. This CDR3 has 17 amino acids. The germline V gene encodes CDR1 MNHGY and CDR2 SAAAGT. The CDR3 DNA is TGTGCCAGCAGTTACGGGCCGGACAGGCCCGGCACAGATACGCAGTATTTT. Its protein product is CASSYGPDRPGTDTQYF.

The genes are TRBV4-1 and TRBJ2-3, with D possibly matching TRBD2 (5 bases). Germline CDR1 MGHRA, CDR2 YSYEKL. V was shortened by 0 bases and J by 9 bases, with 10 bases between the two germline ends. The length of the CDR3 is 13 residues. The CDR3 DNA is TGCGCCAGCAGCCAAGAGGTTGGAGGCACGCAGTATTTT. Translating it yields CASSQEVGGTQYF.

The CDR3, as DNA: TGTGCCAGCAGCCCTTGGGGGGGCGGTGGCTACACCTTC. The encoded protein is CASSPWGGGGYTF. The rearrangement links TRBV12-3 or TRBV12-4 to TRBJ1-2; maybe TRBD1 (6 bases). The V and J ends lost 6 bases and 7 bases respectively, with 15 bases between them. The CDR3 is made up of 13 amino acids.

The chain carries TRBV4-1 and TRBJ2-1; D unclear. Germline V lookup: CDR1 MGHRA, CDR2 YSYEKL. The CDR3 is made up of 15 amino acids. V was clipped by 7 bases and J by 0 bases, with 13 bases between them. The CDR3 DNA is TGCGCCAGCACCCATCATGTAAGCTCCTACAATGAGCAGTTCTTC. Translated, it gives CASTHHVSSYNEQFF.

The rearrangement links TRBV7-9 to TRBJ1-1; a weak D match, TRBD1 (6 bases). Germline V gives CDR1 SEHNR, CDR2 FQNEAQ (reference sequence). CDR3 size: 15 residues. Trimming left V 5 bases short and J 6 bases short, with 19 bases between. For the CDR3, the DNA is TGTGCCAGCAGCCCTCAGGCTACAGGGACTTCTGAAGCTTTCTTT. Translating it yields CASSPQATGTSEAFF.

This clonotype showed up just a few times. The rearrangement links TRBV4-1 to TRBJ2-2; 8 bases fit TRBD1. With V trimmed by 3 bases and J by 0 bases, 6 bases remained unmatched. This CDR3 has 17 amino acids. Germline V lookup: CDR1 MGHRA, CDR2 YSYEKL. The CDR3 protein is CASSHLGQGSNTGELFF. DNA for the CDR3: TGCGCCAGCAGCCACCTCGGACAGGGCTCGAACACCGGGGAGCTGTTTTTT.

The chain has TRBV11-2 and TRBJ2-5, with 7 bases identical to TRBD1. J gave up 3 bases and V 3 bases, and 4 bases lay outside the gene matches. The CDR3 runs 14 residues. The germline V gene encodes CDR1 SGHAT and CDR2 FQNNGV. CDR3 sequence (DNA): TGTGCCAGCAGCTTCCCAGGACAGGAAGAGACCCAGTACTTC. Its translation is CASSFPGQEETQYF. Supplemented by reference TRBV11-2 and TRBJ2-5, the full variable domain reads EAGVAQSPRYKIIEKRQSVAFWCNPISGHATLYWYQQILGQGPKLLIQFQNNGVVDDSQLPKDRFSAERLKGVDSTLKIQPAKLEDSAVYLCASSFPGQEETQYFGPGTRLLVL.

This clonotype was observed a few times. The CDR3 coding sequence is TGTGCCAGCAGTCCCGAGGGAATCGGGGGCTACACCTTC. It encodes CASSPEGIGGYTF. The chain is built from TRBV12-3 or TRBV12-4 and TRBJ1-2; D is unclear. The CDR3 extends over 13 amino acids. The ends were cut back, 5 bases at V and 8 bases at J, with 15 bases in the middle.